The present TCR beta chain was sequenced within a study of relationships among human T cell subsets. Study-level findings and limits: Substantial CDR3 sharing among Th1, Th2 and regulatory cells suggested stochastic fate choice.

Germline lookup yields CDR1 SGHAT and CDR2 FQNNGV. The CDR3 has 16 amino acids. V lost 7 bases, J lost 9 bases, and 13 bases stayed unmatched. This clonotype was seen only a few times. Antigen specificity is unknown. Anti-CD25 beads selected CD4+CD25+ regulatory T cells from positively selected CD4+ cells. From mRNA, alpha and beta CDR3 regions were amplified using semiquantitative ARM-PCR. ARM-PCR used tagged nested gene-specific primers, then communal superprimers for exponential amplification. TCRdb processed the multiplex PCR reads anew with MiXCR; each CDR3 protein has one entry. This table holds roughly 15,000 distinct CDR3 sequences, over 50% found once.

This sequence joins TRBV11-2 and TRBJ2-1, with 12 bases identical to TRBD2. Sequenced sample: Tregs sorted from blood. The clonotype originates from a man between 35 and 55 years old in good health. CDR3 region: CASNNMTSGGLGEQFF. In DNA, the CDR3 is TGTGCCAGCAACAATATGACTAGCGGGGGCCTCGGTGAGCAGTTCTTC.